The T cell receptor (beta chain) described here comes from a study of T cells after yellow fever vaccination. The wider study: SMART-Seq v4 Ultra Low Input handled preparation of low-cell-number fractions.

Template switching by 5'RACE produced TCR cDNA, adding a universal primer site and UMIs. TCRdb used MiXCR to reprocess the 5' RACE reads, holding one entry per CDR3 protein. This sample has approximately 550,000 distinct CDR3 sequences, with 15% to 20% found just once. Only a few counts were recorded for this clonotype. As yet, its antigen is unknown. General study points: Most primary-vaccination clones reappeared after the booster (approximately 95% CD4, roughly 88% CD8). The secondary T-cell response peaked on day 5, not day 15, but was weaker.

This TCR was sampled from a man in his thirties or forties who received the YFV17D yellow fever vaccine. Here the sequenced sample was PBMCs, taken 15 days after the yellow fever booster vaccination.

The CDR3 bases are TGTGCCAGCTCACCACTTGGACTAGCGGGAACGATACCCTACGAGCAGTACTTC. Residues: CASSPLGLAGTIPYEQYF. This chain links TRBV18 with TRBJ2-7; 12 nucleotides line up with TRBD2. The ends lost 1 base at V and 2 bases at J; junction bases unmatched: 9. The CDR3 has 18 amino acids. CDR1 KGHSH and CDR2 LQKENI come from the germline V gene. The whole variable domain, filled in from reference TRBV18 and TRBJ2-7, reads NAGVMQNPRHLVRRRGQEARLRCSPMKGHSHVYWYRQLPEEGLKFMVYLQKENIIDESGMPKERFSAEFPKEGPSILRIQQVVRGDSAAYFCASSPLGLAGTIPYEQYFGPGTRLTVT.